This T cell receptor beta chain is drawn from a study of blood T cells in healthy people across ages. The CDR3 loop spans 15 amino acids. Trimming pared 3 bases from V and 3 bases from J, leaving 17 bases between. From germline, CDR1 is DFQATT and CDR2 SNEGSKA (reference sequence). Worth noting for this clonotype: A much bigger clone sits one base away, suggesting this may be a read error.

A second 7 to 11 cycle PCR used barcoded and J-beta primers. TCRdb re-analysed the 5' RACE reads in MiXCR, keeping a single row per CDR3 protein. The sample has about 780,000 distinct CDR3 sequences, more than 35% seen once. The source is a man aged 80 or over in good health. The chain has TRBV20-1 and TRBJ1-2; the D gene is possibly TRBD1 (6 bases). The sequenced sample consisted of blood. The CDR3 bases are TGCAGTGCTAGCAAGGCAGGGGCGTTGCACTATGGCTACACCTTC. As protein: CSASKAGALHYGYTF.